The present TCR beta chain was sequenced within a study of blood T cell repertoires in COVID-19. Study as a whole: Acute-phase and convalescent COVID-19 samples originated in the United States, Italy and Spain. The cDNA or gDNA used as material had been derived from T cells, B-cell-depleted T cells, or PBMCs.

This CDR3 has 15 residues. Germline V CDR1 and CDR2: LGHNT, FRNRAP. Trimming removed 6 bases at V and 2 bases at J, with 13 bases between. Original processing notes: Estimation of nucleated cell counts relied on the amplification of reference gene primers. Method: immunoSEQ multiplex PCR; TCRdb's copy keeps in-frame clones and lacks some. The DNA gave D and trimming, while V, J and clone size come from that table. The sample has 85,000 to 100,000 clones; just over 85% are singletons. The rearrangement links TRBV12-5 to TRBJ2-2, with D unresolved. This sequence was found in a man aged 50-60 years with COVID-19, enrolled during active disease. Sequencing input: peripheral blood. CDR3 protein: CASGLDIFNTGELFF. In DNA form, the CDR3 reads TGTGCTAGTGGCCTCGACATCTTTAACACCGGGGAGCTGTTTTTT.